The rows below give T cell receptor beta chains drawn from one sample of a study of CD8+CD57+ T cells in acquired aplastic anemia. TCRdb re-derived calls from the reads in MiXCR, one entry per CDR3 protein. The sample has roughly 130,000 distinct CDR3 sequences, about 48% seen once. The specimen was sorted CD4+, CD8+, or CD8+CD57+ T cells (not recorded which) from PBMCs. The receptors originated from a human donor in good health, serving as a control. Each CDR3 is given with its conserved first and last residue. The D gene is left open where the match is weak. Only part of the rows carry a size: once, few, many, or a class if the clone is expanded.

V gene: TRBV27; clone size: many; D gene: NA; J gene: TRBJ2-4; CDR3 protein: CASSLSVKNIQYF; CDR3 DNA: TGTGCCAGCAGTTTATCGGTCAAAAACATTCAGTACTTC
V gene: TRBV6-1; clone size: many; D gene: NA; J gene: TRBJ1-4; CDR3 protein: CASFTPGQSEKLFF; CDR3 DNA: TGTGCCAGCTTTACGCCGGGGCAATCGGAAAAACTGTTTTTT
V gene: TRBV19; clone size: NA; D gene: NA; J gene: TRBJ1-5; CDR3 protein: CASSFETGRQPQHF; CDR3 DNA: TGTGCCAGTAGTTTCGAGACAGGACGTCAGCCCCAGCATTTT
V gene: TRBV2; clone size: NA; D gene: NA; J gene: TRBJ1-2; CDR3 protein: CAISVGGDTYGYTF; CDR3 DNA: TGTGCCATCAGTGTGGGGGGAGATACCTATGGCTACACCTTC
V gene: TRBV11-2; clone size: NA; D gene: TRBD2; J gene: TRBJ2-7; CDR3 protein: CASSLRERREQYF; CDR3 DNA: TGTGCCAGCAGCTTGCGGGAGCGGCGCGAGCAGTACTTC
V gene: TRBV20-1; clone size: NA; D gene: TRBD2; J gene: TRBJ2-5; CDR3 protein: CSARVREGAGETQYF; CDR3 DNA: TGCAGTGCTAGGGTTCGGGAGGGTGCTGGTGAGACCCAGTACTTC
V gene: TRBV7-2; clone size: NA; D gene: TRBD1; J gene: TRBJ2-7; CDR3 protein: CASSPEGTGAYEQYF; CDR3 DNA: TGTGCCAGCAGCCCAGAAGGGACAGGGGCCTACGAGCAGTACTTC
V gene: TRBV6-2/TRBV6-3; clone size: many; D gene: NA; J gene: TRBJ2-1; CDR3 protein: CASSYTRGTEQFF; CDR3 DNA: TGTGCCAGCAGTTACACCAGGGGTACTGAGCAGTTCTTC
V gene: TRBV7-2; clone size: NA; D gene: TRBD2; J gene: TRBJ2-7; CDR3 protein: CASSLGGGGLYEQYF; CDR3 DNA: TGTGCCAGCAGCCTGGGGGGCGGGGGGCTCTACGAGCAGTACTTC
V gene: TRBV5-5; clone size: many; D gene: NA; J gene: TRBJ2-7; CDR3 protein: CASSLGRTCEQYF; CDR3 DNA: TGTGCCAGCAGCTTGGGGCGGACCTGCGAGCAGTACTTC
V gene: TRBV6-2/TRBV6-3; clone size: many; D gene: TRBD2; J gene: TRBJ2-7; CDR3 protein: CASSHLSSGGRGYEQYF; CDR3 DNA: TGTGCCAGCAGTCACCTCTCTAGCGGGGGTCGTGGTTACGAGCAGTACTTC
V gene: TRBV3-1; clone size: many; D gene: NA; J gene: TRBJ2-3; CDR3 protein: CASSQYIMDTQYF; CDR3 DNA: TGTGCCAGCAGCCAATACATTATGGATACGCAGTATTTT
V gene: TRBV7-2; clone size: NA; D gene: NA; J gene: TRBJ2-7; CDR3 protein: CASGSSYEQYF; CDR3 DNA: TGTGCCAGCGGTAGCTCCTACGAGCAGTACTTC
V gene: TRBV11-2; clone size: many; D gene: TRBD1; J gene: TRBJ2-4; CDR3 protein: CASSSGTGGNIQYF; CDR3 DNA: TGTGCCAGCAGCTCCGGGACAGGGGGAAACATTCAGTACTTC
V gene: TRBV28; clone size: NA; D gene: NA; J gene: TRBJ1-1; CDR3 protein: CASIWQGLRTEAFF; CDR3 DNA: TGTGCCAGCATCTGGCAGGGTTTGAGGACTGAAGCTTTCTTT
V gene: TRBV11-2; clone size: many; D gene: TRBD2; J gene: TRBJ2-1; CDR3 protein: CASSLEGTSDYNEQFF; CDR3 DNA: TGTGCCAGCAGCTTAGAGGGGACTAGCGATTACAATGAGCAGTTCTTC
V gene: TRBV12-3/TRBV12-4; clone size: many; D gene: NA; J gene: TRBJ1-2; CDR3 protein: CASSSPGVTGRNGYTF; CDR3 DNA: TGTGCCAGCAGTTCTCCGGGGGTCACAGGAAGAAATGGCTACACCTTC
V gene: TRBV10-2; clone size: NA; D gene: TRBD1; J gene: TRBJ2-6; CDR3 protein: CASSTTGSGANVLTF; CDR3 DNA: TGCGCCAGCAGTACGACAGGGTCCGGGGCCAACGTCCTGACTTTC
V gene: TRBV15; clone size: many; D gene: NA; J gene: TRBJ2-1; CDR3 protein: CATSRRDTSYNEQFF; CDR3 DNA: TGTGCCACCAGCAGAAGGGACACCTCCTACAATGAGCAGTTCTTC
V gene: TRBV12-3/TRBV12-4; clone size: few; D gene: NA; J gene: TRBJ1-3; CDR3 protein: CASSFGPPRSGNTIYF; CDR3 DNA: TGTGCCAGCAGTTTTGGGCCGCCCAGGTCTGGAAACACCATATATTTT
V gene: TRBV29-1; clone size: NA; D gene: NA; J gene: TRBJ2-5; CDR3 protein: CSVSGQGFETQYF; CDR3 DNA: TGCAGCGTATCGGGCCAGGGTTTTGAGACCCAGTACTTC
V gene: TRBV4-3; clone size: many; D gene: NA; J gene: TRBJ2-7; CDR3 protein: CASSQARRGAYEQYF; CDR3 DNA: TGCGCCAGCAGCCAAGCGCGCAGGGGGGCTTACGAGCAGTACTTC
V gene: TRBV9; clone size: once; D gene: TRBD2; J gene: TRBJ2-7; CDR3 protein: CASSVAKTSGGDGEQYF; CDR3 DNA: TGTGCCAGCAGCGTAGCTAAGACTAGCGGGGGGGACGGCGAGCAGTACTTC
V gene: TRBV7-6; clone size: NA; D gene: NA; J gene: TRBJ1-6; CDR3 protein: CASSLKGRGYNSPLHF; CDR3 DNA: TGTGCCAGCAGCTTAAAGGGCAGGGGATATAATTCACCCCTCCACTTT
V gene: TRBV20-1; clone size: NA; D gene: TRBD2; J gene: TRBJ2-3; CDR3 protein: CSARETSGGTSTDTQYF; CDR3 DNA: TGCAGTGCTAGAGAGACTAGCGGGGGGACTAGCACAGATACGCAGTATTTT
V gene: TRBV6-1; clone size: NA; D gene: TRBD1; J gene: TRBJ1-6; CDR3 protein: CAGGDSSVFPLHF; CDR3 DNA: TGTGCCGGGGGGGACAGCTCAGTGTTCCCCCTCCACTTT
V gene: TRBV15; clone size: NA; D gene: NA; J gene: TRBJ2-5; CDR3 protein: CATGTQETQYF; CDR3 DNA: TGTGCCACCGGGACGCAAGAGACCCAGTACTTC
V gene: TRBV7-9; clone size: many; D gene: TRBD1; J gene: TRBJ2-1; CDR3 protein: CASSYGQGAGEQFF; CDR3 DNA: TGTGCCAGCAGCTACGGACAGGGGGCGGGTGAGCAGTTCTTC
V gene: TRBV4-1; clone size: few; D gene: TRBD1; J gene: TRBJ2-7; CDR3 protein: CASSQGGQGSNEQYF; CDR3 DNA: TGCGCCAGCAGCCAAGGGGGACAGGGGAGCAACGAGCAGTACTTC
V gene: TRBV11-1; clone size: NA; D gene: TRBD2; J gene: TRBJ2-3; CDR3 protein: CASSLGGSGGAVFPDTQYF; CDR3 DNA: TGTGCCAGCAGCTTAGGAGGTAGCGGGGGGGCAGTCTTTCCAGATACGCAGTATTTT
V gene: TRBV7-9; clone size: many; D gene: NA; J gene: TRBJ1-2; CDR3 protein: CASSPVSYGYTF; CDR3 DNA: TGTGCCAGCAGCCCAGTAAGCTATGGCTACACCTTC
V gene: TRBV11-1; clone size: NA; D gene: NA; J gene: TRBJ2-7; CDR3 protein: CASSLASGGSLYEQYF; CDR3 DNA: TGTGCCAGCAGCTTAGCGTCGGGGGGCTCCCTCTACGAGCAGTACTTC
V gene: TRBV7-2; clone size: NA; D gene: NA; J gene: TRBJ2-5; CDR3 protein: CASNYYSETQYF; CDR3 DNA: TGTGCCAGCAACTATTATTCAGAGACCCAGTACTTC
V gene: TRBV29-1; clone size: NA; D gene: NA; J gene: TRBJ1-1; CDR3 protein: CSNIDRNTEAFF; CDR3 DNA: TGCAGCAACATAGACAGAAACACTGAAGCTTTCTTT
V gene: TRBV7-2; clone size: once; D gene: NA; J gene: TRBJ1-2; CDR3 protein: CGSSGGGYTF; CDR3 DNA: TGTGGCAGCAGCGGGGGGGGCTACACCTTC
V gene: TRBV19; clone size: NA; D gene: NA; J gene: TRBJ1-2; CDR3 protein: CASKAADYTF; CDR3 DNA: TGTGCCAGTAAAGCGGCTGACTACACCTTC
V gene: TRBV20-1; clone size: many; D gene: TRBD1; J gene: TRBJ2-7; CDR3 protein: CSAPNRGVAYEQYF; CDR3 DNA: TGCAGTGCGCCCAACAGGGGGGTGGCCTACGAGCAGTACTTC
V gene: TRBV19; clone size: NA; D gene: TRBD2; J gene: TRBJ2-3; CDR3 protein: CASSIGLAGVTDTQYF; CDR3 DNA: TGTGCCAGTAGTATAGGCCTAGCGGGAGTCACAGATACGCAGTATTTT
V gene: TRBV19; clone size: many; D gene: NA; J gene: TRBJ1-6; CDR3 protein: CASSMDRGESSYNSPLHF; CDR3 DNA: TGTGCCAGTAGTATGGACAGAGGCGAAAGCTCCTATAATTCACCCCTCCACTTT
V gene: TRBV19; clone size: NA; D gene: NA; J gene: TRBJ2-1; CDR3 protein: CASCRSGVYNEQFF; CDR3 DNA: TGTGCCAGTTGTAGGTCCGGAGTCTACAATGAGCAGTTCTTC
V gene: TRBV10-2; clone size: NA; D gene: TRBD2; J gene: TRBJ2-7; CDR3 protein: CASSAGGSTGEQYF; CDR3 DNA: TGCGCCAGCAGTGCAGGCGGGAGTACGGGTGAGCAGTACTTC
V gene: TRBV2; clone size: NA; D gene: NA; J gene: TRBJ1-5; CDR3 protein: CASVREVNQPQHF; CDR3 DNA: TGTGCCAGCGTCAGGGAGGTCAATCAGCCCCAGCATTTT
V gene: TRBV7-2; clone size: NA; D gene: NA; J gene: TRBJ1-1; CDR3 protein: CASSLVWGKSEAFF; CDR3 DNA: TGTGCCAGCAGCTTAGTTTGGGGGAAATCTGAAGCTTTCTTT
V gene: TRBV20-1; clone size: NA; D gene: NA; J gene: TRBJ1-1; CDR3 protein: CSARDSNTEAFF; CDR3 DNA: TGCAGTGCTAGAGACAGTAACACTGAAGCTTTCTTT
V gene: TRBV19; clone size: NA; D gene: TRBD2; J gene: TRBJ2-1; CDR3 protein: CASSARRGYGQFF; CDR3 DNA: TGTGCCAGTAGTGCCAGGCGGGGGTATGGGCAGTTCTTC
V gene: TRBV11-2; clone size: few; D gene: NA; J gene: TRBJ1-3; CDR3 protein: CASSSGNRVAGSTIHF; CDR3 DNA: TGTGCCAGCAGCTCGGGGAACAGGGTAGCTGGAAGCACCATACATTTT
V gene: TRBV25-1; clone size: NA; D gene: TRBD1; J gene: TRBJ1-1; CDR3 protein: CASSEDPGTGGIEAFF; CDR3 DNA: TGTGCCAGCAGTGAAGACCCCGGGACAGGCGGGATCGAAGCTTTCTTT
V gene: TRBV5-1; clone size: many; D gene: NA; J gene: TRBJ2-1; CDR3 protein: CASSFEGHEQFF; CDR3 DNA: TGCGCCAGCAGCTTTGAGGGACATGAGCAGTTCTTC
V gene: TRBV6-1; clone size: many; D gene: NA; J gene: TRBJ1-2; CDR3 protein: CASTIYTGAQHGYTF; CDR3 DNA: TGTGCCAGCACGATCTATACGGGGGCGCAGCATGGCTACACCTTC
V gene: TRBV14; clone size: few; D gene: NA; J gene: TRBJ2-3; CDR3 protein: CASSQDYPDTQYF; CDR3 DNA: TGTGCCAGCAGCCAAGATTACCCGGATACGCAGTATTTT
V gene: TRBV20-1; clone size: many; D gene: NA; J gene: TRBJ1-4; CDR3 protein: CSAHQGPNEKLFF; CDR3 DNA: TGCAGTGCTCACCAGGGTCCTAATGAAAAACTGTTTTTT
V gene: TRBV7-2; clone size: NA; D gene: NA; J gene: TRBJ1-5; CDR3 protein: CASSFGGRAQPQHF; CDR3 DNA: TGTGCCAGCAGCTTCGGGGGGCGCGCTCAGCCCCAGCATTTT
V gene: TRBV20-1; clone size: once; D gene: TRBD1; J gene: TRBJ1-2; CDR3 protein: CSASQLGQGAYGYTF; CDR3 DNA: TGCAGTGCTTCCCAACTTGGACAGGGAGCCTATGGCTACACCTTC
V gene: TRBV12-3/TRBV12-4; clone size: NA; D gene: NA; J gene: TRBJ1-1; CDR3 protein: CASSFFLRNTEAFF; CDR3 DNA: TGTGCCAGCAGTTTTTTCCTACGGAACACTGAAGCTTTCTTT
V gene: TRBV19; clone size: NA; D gene: TRBD1; J gene: TRBJ1-5; CDR3 protein: CASSLGQANQPQHF; CDR3 DNA: TGTGCCAGTAGTCTAGGACAGGCCAATCAGCCCCAGCATTTT